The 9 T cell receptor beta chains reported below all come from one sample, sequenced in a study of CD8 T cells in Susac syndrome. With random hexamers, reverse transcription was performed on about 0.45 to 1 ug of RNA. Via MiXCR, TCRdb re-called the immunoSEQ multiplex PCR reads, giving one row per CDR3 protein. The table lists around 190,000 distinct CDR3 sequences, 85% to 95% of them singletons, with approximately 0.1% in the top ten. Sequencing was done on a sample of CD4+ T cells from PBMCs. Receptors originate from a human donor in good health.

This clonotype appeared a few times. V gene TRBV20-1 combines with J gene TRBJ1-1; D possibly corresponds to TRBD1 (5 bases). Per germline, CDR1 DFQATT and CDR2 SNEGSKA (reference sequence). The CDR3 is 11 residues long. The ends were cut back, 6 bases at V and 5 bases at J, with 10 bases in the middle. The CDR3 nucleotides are TGCAGTGCAGGGGCTGGAACTGAAGCTTTCTTT. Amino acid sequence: CSAGAGTEAFF.

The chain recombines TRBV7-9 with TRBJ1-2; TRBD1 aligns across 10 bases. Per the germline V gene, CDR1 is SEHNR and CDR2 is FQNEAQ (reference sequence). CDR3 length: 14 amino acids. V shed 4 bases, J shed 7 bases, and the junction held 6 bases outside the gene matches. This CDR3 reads CASSSGTGVFGYTF. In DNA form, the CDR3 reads TGTGCCAGCAGCTCCGGGACAGGGGTCTTTGGCTACACCTTC.

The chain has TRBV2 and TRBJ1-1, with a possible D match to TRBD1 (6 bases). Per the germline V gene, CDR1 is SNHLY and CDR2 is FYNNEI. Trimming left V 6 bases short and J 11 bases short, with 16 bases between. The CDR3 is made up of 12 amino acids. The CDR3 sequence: CASSLRGGRAFF. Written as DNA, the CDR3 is TGTGCCAGCAGCCTTCGAGGGGGACGGGCTTTCTTT.

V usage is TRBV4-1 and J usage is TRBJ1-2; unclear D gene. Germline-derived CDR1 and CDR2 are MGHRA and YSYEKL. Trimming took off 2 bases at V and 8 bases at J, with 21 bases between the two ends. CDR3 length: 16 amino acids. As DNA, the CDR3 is TGCGCCAGCAGCCAATCTTCCGGTCCATACCTGGGGGGCTACACCTTC. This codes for CASSQSSGPYLGGYTF.

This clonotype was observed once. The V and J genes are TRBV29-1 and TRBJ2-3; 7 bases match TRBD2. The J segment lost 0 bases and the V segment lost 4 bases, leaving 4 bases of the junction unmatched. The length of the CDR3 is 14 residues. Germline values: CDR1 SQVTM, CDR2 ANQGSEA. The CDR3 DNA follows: TGCAGCGTTGCCCCTAGCGGAAGCACAGATACGCAGTATTTT. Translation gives CSVAPSGSTDTQYF.

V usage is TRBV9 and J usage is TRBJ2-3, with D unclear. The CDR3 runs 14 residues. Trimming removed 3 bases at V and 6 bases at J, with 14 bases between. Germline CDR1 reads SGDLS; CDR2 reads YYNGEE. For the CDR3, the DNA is TGTGCCAGCAGCGGTCTTCTAGTAAGTGATACGCAGTATTTT. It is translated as CASSGLLVSDTQYF.

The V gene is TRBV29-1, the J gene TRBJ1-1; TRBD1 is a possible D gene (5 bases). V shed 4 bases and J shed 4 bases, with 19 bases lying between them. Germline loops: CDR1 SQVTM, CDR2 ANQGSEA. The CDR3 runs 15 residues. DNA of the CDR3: TGCAGCGTTGGTACAGAGGGGCGCCGGGCCACTGAAGCTTTCTTT. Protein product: CSVGTEGRRATEAFF.

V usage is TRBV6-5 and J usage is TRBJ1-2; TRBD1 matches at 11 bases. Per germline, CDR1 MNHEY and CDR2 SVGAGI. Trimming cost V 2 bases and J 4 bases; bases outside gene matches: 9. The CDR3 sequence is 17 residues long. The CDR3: CASSYRRTGGSSYGYTF. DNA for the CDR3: TGTGCCAGCAGTTACCGCCGGACAGGGGGCTCTAGCTATGGCTACACCTTC.

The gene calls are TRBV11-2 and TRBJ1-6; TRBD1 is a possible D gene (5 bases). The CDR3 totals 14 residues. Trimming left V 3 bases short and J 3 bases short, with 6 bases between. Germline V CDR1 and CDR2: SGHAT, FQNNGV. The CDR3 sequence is CASSFRVYNSPLHF. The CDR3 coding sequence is TGTGCCAGCAGCTTCAGGGTCTATAATTCACCCCTCCACTTT.